This is a list of T cell receptor beta chains from one sample in a study of Graves' ophthalmopathy and Graves' hyperthyroidism. TCRdb passed the multiplex PCR reads through MiXCR, listing each CDR3 protein once. This table has approximately 700,000 distinct CDR3 sequences, roughly 40% appearing once. Sequenced material: peripheral blood. Receptor source: an adult man with Graves' ophthalmopathy. CDR3s include the opening cysteine and the closing phenylalanine or tryptophan. Fields, in order: D gene, J gene, clone size, V gene, CDR3 protein, CDR3 DNA. The D gene is left open where the match is weak. The size of a clone is reported for some rows only, either as once, few or many, or as a class for expanded clones.

d_gene: NA
j_gene: TRBJ2-7
abundance: NA
v_gene: TRBV20-1
CDR3aa: CSARNMGGTDEQYF
CDR3nt: TGCAGTGCTAGAAACATGGGGGGCACCGACGAGCAGTACTTC

d_gene: TRBD1
j_gene: TRBJ1-2
abundance: once
v_gene: TRBV29-1
CDR3aa: CSVEGQGGYGYTF
CDR3nt: TGCAGCGTTGAGGGACAGGGCGGTTATGGCTACACCTTC

d_gene: NA
j_gene: TRBJ2-7
abundance: few
v_gene: TRBV7-2
CDR3aa: CASSLYTEGRFEQYF
CDR3nt: TGTGCCAGCAGCTTATATACAGAGGGCCGATTCGAGCAGTACTTC

d_gene: NA
j_gene: TRBJ2-6
abundance: few
v_gene: TRBV20-1
CDR3aa: CSAGTSSGANVLTF
CDR3nt: TGCAGTGCTGGTACCAGCTCTGGGGCCAACGTCCTGACTTTC

d_gene: TRBD1
j_gene: TRBJ2-5
abundance: many
v_gene: TRBV7-9
CDR3aa: CASSSGGTGETQYF
CDR3nt: TGTGCCAGCAGCTCCGGCGGGACAGGGGAGACCCAGTACTTC

d_gene: NA
j_gene: TRBJ2-7
abundance: NA
v_gene: TRBV13
CDR3aa: CASSLEGLAPYEQYF
CDR3nt: TGTGCCAGCAGCTTAGAGGGATTAGCCCCCTACGAGCAGTACTTC

d_gene: NA
j_gene: TRBJ1-5
abundance: NA
v_gene: TRBV10-3
CDR3aa: CAISEESVKTQHF
CDR3nt: TGTGCCATCAGTGAAGAGTCGGTGAAGACCCAGCATTTT

d_gene: NA
j_gene: TRBJ2-5
abundance: NA
v_gene: TRBV20-1
CDR3aa: CSGTDPASETQYF
CDR3nt: TGCAGTGGGACGGACCCGGCGTCGGAGACCCAGTACTTC

d_gene: NA
j_gene: TRBJ1-1
abundance: many
v_gene: TRBV7-6
CDR3aa: CASSVITGPNTEAFF
CDR3nt: TGTGCCAGCAGCGTCATCACGGGGCCGAACACTGAAGCTTTCTTT

d_gene: NA
j_gene: TRBJ2-5
abundance: NA
v_gene: TRBV5-1
CDR3aa: CASSPVREETQYF
CDR3nt: TGCGCCAGCAGCCCCGTGCGGGAAGAGACCCAGTACTTC